This T cell receptor beta chain was recovered during a study of cytomegalovirus exposure and HLA in healthy donors. Across the study: Findings of an earlier analysis included 90 million to 120 million unique TCR beta sequences from some 200 million T cells. Study conclusions and caveats: Roughly uniform depth of sequencing across donors was assumed in presence/absence analyses. Data from an earlier analysis indicated that most TCR beta V segments were productive either about 90% or about 30% of the time. Association of 16,951 TCR beta sequences with HLA alleles was found at 0.05 false discovery rate in a later analysis.

The V and J ends lost 5 bases and 3 bases respectively, with 17 bases between them. Germline CDR1 SGHVS, CDR2 FNYEAQ. CDR3 length: 17 residues. Comments on this clone: Its specificity is unknown.

Both 60 Vbeta primers and 13 Jbeta primers went into the PCR. Repertoires were generated with immunoSEQ multiplex PCR, while TCRdb's copy carries only in-frame clones and drops some. The data contain some 170,000 clones, 75% to 85% of them singletons. The TCR originated in a woman between 55 and 75 years old in good health and CMV-seropositive. Sequencing was carried out using PBMCs. The chain has TRBV7-6 and TRBJ1-6; tentative D call: TRBD1 (6 bases). The CDR3 here is CASSAYSQGYYNSPLHF. The CDR3 DNA reads TGTGCCAGCAGCGCTTACTCACAGGGATACTATAATTCACCCCTCCACTTT.